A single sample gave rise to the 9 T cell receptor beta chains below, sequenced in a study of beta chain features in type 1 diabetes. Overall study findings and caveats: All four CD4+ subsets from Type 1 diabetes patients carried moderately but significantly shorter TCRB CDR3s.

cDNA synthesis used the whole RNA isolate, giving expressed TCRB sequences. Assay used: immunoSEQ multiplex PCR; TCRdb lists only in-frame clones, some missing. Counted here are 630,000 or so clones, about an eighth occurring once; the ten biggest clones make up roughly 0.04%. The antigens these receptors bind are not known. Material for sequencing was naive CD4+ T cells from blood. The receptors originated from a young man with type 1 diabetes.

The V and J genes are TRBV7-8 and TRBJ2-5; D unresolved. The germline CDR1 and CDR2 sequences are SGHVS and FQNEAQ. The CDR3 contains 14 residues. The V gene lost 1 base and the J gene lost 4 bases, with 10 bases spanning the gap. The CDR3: CASSLEIGRETQYF. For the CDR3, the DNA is TGTGCCAGCAGCTTAGAAATAGGACGAGAGACCCAGTACTTC.

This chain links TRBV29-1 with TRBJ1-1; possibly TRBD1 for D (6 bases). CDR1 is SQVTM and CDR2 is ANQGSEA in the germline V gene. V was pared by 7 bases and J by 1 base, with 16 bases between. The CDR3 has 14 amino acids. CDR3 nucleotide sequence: TGCAGCGCATCCGCTAAGACAGGGAACACTGAAGCTTTCTTT. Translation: CSASAKTGNTEAFF.

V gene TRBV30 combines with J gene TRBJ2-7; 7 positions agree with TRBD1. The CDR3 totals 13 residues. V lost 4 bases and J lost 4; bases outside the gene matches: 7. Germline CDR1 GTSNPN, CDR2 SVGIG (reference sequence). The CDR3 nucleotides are TGTGCCTGGAATAGGGACAGACCTTACGAGCAGTACTTC. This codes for CAWNRDRPYEQYF.

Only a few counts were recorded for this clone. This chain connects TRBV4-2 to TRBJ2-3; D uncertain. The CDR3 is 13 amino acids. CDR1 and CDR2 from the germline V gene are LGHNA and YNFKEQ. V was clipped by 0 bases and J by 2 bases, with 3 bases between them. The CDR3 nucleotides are TGTGCCAGCAGCCAAGATCCCACAGATACGCAGTATTTT. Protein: CASSQDPTDTQYF.

In nucleotides, the CDR3 is TGCGCCAGCAGCTTGACAGCCCCCTACAATGAGCAGTTCTTC. Translating it yields CASSLTAPYNEQFF. V is TRBV5-1 and J is TRBJ2-1; no reliable D call. Looked up from germline, CDR1 is SGHRS and CDR2 is YFSETQ. V shed 1 base and J shed 2 bases, with 7 bases lying between them. This CDR3 contains 14 residues.

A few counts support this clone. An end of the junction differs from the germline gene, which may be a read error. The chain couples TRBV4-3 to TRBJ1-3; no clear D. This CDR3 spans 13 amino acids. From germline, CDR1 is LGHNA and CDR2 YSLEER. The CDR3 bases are TGCGCCAGCAGTCAAGATAGTCAAAACACCATATATTTT. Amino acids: CASSQDSQNTIYF.

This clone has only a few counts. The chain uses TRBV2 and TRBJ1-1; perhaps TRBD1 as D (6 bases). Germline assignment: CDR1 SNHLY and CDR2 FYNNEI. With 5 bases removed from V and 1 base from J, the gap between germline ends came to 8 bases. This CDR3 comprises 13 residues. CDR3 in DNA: TGTGCCAGCAGTCGGGACACGAACACTGAAGCTTTCTTT. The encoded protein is CASSRDTNTEAFF.

The DNA of the CDR3 is TGTGCCAGCAGGGAGGGGCCAGGGGTGAGCAATCAGCCCCAGCATTTT. The encoded protein is CASREGPGVSNQPQHF. V is TRBV2 and J is TRBJ1-5; a possible D gene is TRBD1 (6 bases). This CDR3 is 16 amino acids long. Trimming took 6 bases from V and 1 from J, leaving 16 bases between them. Per the germline V gene, CDR1 is SNHLY and CDR2 is FYNNEI.

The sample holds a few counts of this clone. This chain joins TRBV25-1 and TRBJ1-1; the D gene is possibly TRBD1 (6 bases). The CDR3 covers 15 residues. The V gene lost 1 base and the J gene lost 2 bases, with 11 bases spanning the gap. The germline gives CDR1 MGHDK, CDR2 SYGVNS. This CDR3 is CASSEWGGGNTEAFF. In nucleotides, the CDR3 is TGTGCCAGCAGTGAATGGGGGGGCGGAAACACTGAAGCTTTCTTT.